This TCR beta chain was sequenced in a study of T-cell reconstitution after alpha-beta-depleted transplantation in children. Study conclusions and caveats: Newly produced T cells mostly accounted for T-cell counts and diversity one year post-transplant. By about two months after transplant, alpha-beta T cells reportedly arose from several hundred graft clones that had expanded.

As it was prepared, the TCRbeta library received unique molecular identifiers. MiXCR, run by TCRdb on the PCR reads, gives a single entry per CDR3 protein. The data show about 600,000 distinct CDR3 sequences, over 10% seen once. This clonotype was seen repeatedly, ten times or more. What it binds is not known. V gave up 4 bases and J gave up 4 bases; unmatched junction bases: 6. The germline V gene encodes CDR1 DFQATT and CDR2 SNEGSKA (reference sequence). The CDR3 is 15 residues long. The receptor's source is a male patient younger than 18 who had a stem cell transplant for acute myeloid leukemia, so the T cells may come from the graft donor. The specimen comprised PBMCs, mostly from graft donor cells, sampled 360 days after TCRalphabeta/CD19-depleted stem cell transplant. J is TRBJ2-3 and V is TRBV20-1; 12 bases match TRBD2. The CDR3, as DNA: TGCAGTGCTACGATGACTAGCGGGAGATCAGATACGCAGTATTTT. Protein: CSATMTSGRSDTQYF.